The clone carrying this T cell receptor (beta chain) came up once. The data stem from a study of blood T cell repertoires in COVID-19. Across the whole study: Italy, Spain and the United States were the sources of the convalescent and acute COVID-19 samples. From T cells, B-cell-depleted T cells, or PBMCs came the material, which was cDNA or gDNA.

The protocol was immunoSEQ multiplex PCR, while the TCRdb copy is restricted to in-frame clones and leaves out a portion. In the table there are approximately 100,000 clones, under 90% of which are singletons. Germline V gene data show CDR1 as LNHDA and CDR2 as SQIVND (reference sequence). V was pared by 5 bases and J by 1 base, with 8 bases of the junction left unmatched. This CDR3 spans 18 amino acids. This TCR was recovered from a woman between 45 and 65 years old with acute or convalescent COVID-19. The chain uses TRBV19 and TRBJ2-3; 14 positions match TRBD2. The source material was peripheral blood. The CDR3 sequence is CASSPGLAGGMGTDTQYF. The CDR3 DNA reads TGTGCCAGTAGTCCCGGACTAGCGGGGGGTATGGGCACAGATACGCAGTATTTT.